This is a list of T cell receptor beta chains from one sample in a study of T-cell memory formation after mild COVID-19. TCRdb ran MiXCR on the 5' RACE reads and lists one entry per CDR3 protein. The sample includes roughly 150,000 distinct CDR3 sequences, 13% of them seen just once. The sequencing sample was made of PBMCs or a T cell subset sorted from them (not recorded which). These receptor sequences come from a young man who had mild COVID-19 (a few samples of this study predate the infection). Cell type and time point are not known. The CDR3 runs from the conserved cysteine through the conserved F or W. D genes are given only for firm matches. Size tells how often a clone was seen (once, few, many) or the class of an expanded clone, and some rows leave it out.

D: -; size: many; V: TRBV12-3/TRBV12-4; J: TRBJ1-2; length: 15; CDR3: CASRRGRGGLRGYTF; DNA: TGTGCCAGCAGACGAGGACGTGGGGGGCTCCGAGGCTACACCTTC
D: -; size: -; V: TRBV9; J: TRBJ2-2; length: 16; CDR3: CASSVGGRWNTGELFF; DNA: TGTGCCAGCAGCGTAGGAGGCAGATGGAACACCGGGGAGCTGTTTTTT
D: TRBD1; size: -; V: TRBV20-1; J: TRBJ1-5; length: 14; CDR3: CSATIRDRGQPQHF; DNA: TGCAGTGCTACCATAAGGGACAGGGGTCAGCCCCAGCATTTT
D: TRBD1; size: few; V: TRBV6-5; J: TRBJ2-7; length: 14; CDR3: CASSLGGSVWEQYF; DNA: TGTGCCAGCAGCTTAGGGGGCAGTGTTTGGGAGCAGTACTTC
D: -; size: -; V: TRBV7-2; J: TRBJ1-1; length: 15; CDR3: CASSLDLLGGTEAFF; DNA: TGTGCCAGCAGCTTAGATTTGTTGGGTGGGACTGAAGCTTTCTTT
D: -; size: few; V: TRBV7-2; J: TRBJ1-6; length: 14; CDR3: CASRPDGGNSPLHF; DNA: TGTGCCAGCAGGCCCGACGGTGGCAATTCACCCCTCCACTTT
D: TRBD1; size: few; V: TRBV12-3/TRBV12-4; J: TRBJ1-6; length: 15; CDR3: CASSLQGTEGSPLHF; DNA: TGTGCCAGCAGTTTACAAGGGACAGAGGGTTCACCCCTCCACTTT
D: TRBD1; size: few; V: TRBV6-6; J: TRBJ2-5; length: 15; CDR3: CASSKDRGRVETQYF; DNA: TGTGCCAGCAGTAAGGACAGGGGTAGAGTGGAGACCCAGTACTTC
D: -; size: -; V: TRBV18; J: TRBJ2-1; length: 15; CDR3: CASSPLPVRAGEQFF; DNA: TGTGCCAGCTCACCTCTCCCGGTCCGGGCTGGTGAGCAGTTCTTC
D: TRBD1; size: -; V: TRBV4-3; J: TRBJ1-2; length: 17; CDR3: CASSHAGAAGGGYGYTF; DNA: TGCGCCAGCAGCCACGCCGGGGCGGCAGGGGGGGGATATGGCTACACCTTC
D: -; size: few; V: TRBV5-4; J: TRBJ2-1; length: 15; CDR3: CASSRASVGGDEQFF; DNA: TGTGCCAGCAGCCGGGCCTCGGTAGGTGGCGATGAGCAGTTCTTC
D: -; size: few; V: TRBV3-1; J: TRBJ1-2; length: 12; CDR3: CASSLPGRGCTF; DNA: TGTGCCAGCAGCCTCCCCGGTCGGGGTTGCACCTTC
D: -; size: few; V: TRBV27; J: TRBJ1-1; length: 14; CDR3: CASSLSSGGTEAFF; DNA: TGTGCCAGCAGTTTATCGAGTGGGGGGACTGAAGCTTTCTTT
D: -; size: few; V: TRBV5-1; J: TRBJ1-2; length: 14; CDR3: CASSASLGSGGYTF; DNA: TGCGCCAGCAGCGCTTCCCTCGGGAGCGGGGGCTACACCTTC
D: -; size: -; V: TRBV7-2; J: TRBJ1-2; length: 15; CDR3: CASSPYGGLTYGYTF; DNA: TGTGCCAGCAGCCCCTACGGGGGCCTTACCTATGGCTACACCTTC
D: -; size: many; V: TRBV3-2; J: TRBJ2-5; length: 13; CDR3: CASSRVVAETQYF; DNA: TGTGCCAGCAGCCGCGTAGTCGCGGAGACCCAGTACTTC
D: TRBD2; size: few; V: TRBV7-3; J: TRBJ2-5; length: 15; CDR3: CASSLGSGSQETQYF; DNA: TGTGCCAGCAGCTTGGGTAGCGGGAGTCAAGAGACCCAGTACTTC
D: TRBD1; size: few; V: TRBV5-1; J: TRBJ1-6; length: 15; CDR3: CASSPDRGIYSPLHF; DNA: TGCGCCAGCAGCCCGGACAGGGGAATATATTCACCCCTCCACTTT
D: TRBD1; size: few; V: TRBV20-1; J: TRBJ2-6; length: 16; CDR3: CSASIRGRAGANVLTF; DNA: TGCAGTGCTAGTATAAGGGGGCGGGCTGGGGCCAACGTCCTGACTTTC
D: -; size: -; V: TRBV12-3/TRBV12-4; J: TRBJ2-7; length: 13; CDR3: CASKPDQVDEQYF; DNA: TGTGCCAGCAAGCCGGATCAAGTCGACGAGCAGTACTTC
D: -; size: many; V: TRBV5-6; J: TRBJ1-3; length: 15; CDR3: CASSLGRNSGNTIYF; DNA: TGTGCCAGCAGCCTGGGACGGAACTCTGGAAACACCATATATTTT
D: -; size: few; V: TRBV10-3; J: TRBJ2-7; length: 14; CDR3: CAISPHIGQYEQYF; DNA: TGTGCCATCAGTCCGCATATTGGACAGTACGAGCAGTACTTC
D: TRBD2; size: many; V: TRBV27; J: TRBJ2-5; length: 15; CDR3: CASSFLAGGTETQYF; DNA: TGTGCCAGCAGTTTTCTAGCGGGGGGGACAGAGACCCAGTACTTC
D: TRBD1; size: few; V: TRBV7-7; J: TRBJ2-5; length: 15; CDR3: CASRQIGTVQETQYF; DNA: TGTGCCAGCAGGCAAATCGGGACAGTTCAAGAGACCCAGTACTTC
D: -; size: many; V: TRBV7-9; J: TRBJ1-5; length: 14; CDR3: CASSRASGNQPQHF; DNA: TGTGCCAGCAGCCGGGCCTCTGGCAATCAGCCCCAGCATTTT
D: -; size: few; V: TRBV9; J: TRBJ1-5; length: 13; CDR3: CASSVGSSQPQHF; DNA: TGTGCCAGCAGCGTAGGCAGTAGTCAGCCCCAGCATTTT
D: -; size: -; V: TRBV9; J: TRBJ2-7; length: 13; CDR3: CASSVRVDDEQYF; DNA: TGTGCCAGCAGCGTCAGGGTCGACGACGAGCAGTACTTC
D: TRBD1; size: -; V: TRBV7-8; J: TRBJ2-1; length: 14; CDR3: CASSPDRVDNEQFF; DNA: TGTGCCAGCAGCCCCGACAGGGTCGACAATGAGCAGTTCTTC